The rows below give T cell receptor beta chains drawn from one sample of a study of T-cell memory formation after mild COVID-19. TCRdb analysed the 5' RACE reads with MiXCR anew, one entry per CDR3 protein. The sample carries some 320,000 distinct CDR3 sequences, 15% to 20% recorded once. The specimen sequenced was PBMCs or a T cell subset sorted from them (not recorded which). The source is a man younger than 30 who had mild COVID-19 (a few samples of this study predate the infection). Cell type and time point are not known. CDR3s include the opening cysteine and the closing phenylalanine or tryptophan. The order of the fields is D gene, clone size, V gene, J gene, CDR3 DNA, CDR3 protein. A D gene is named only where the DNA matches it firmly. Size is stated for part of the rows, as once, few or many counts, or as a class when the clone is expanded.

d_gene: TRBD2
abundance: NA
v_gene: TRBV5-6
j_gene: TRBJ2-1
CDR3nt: TGTGCCAGCAGCCAAATCCAGGCACTAGCGGGGGCCGCCTCCTACAATGAGCAGTTCTTC
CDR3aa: CASSQIQALAGAASYNEQFF

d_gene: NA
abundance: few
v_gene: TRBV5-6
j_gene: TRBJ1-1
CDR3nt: TGTGCCAGCAGCTTGATTGGGGCGGCTGAAGCTTTCTTT
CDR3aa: CASSLIGAAEAFF

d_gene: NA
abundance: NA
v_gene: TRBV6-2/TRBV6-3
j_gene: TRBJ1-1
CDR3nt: TGTGCCAGCAGTTATCCCCAGAGGAACACTGAAGCTTTCTTT
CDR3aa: CASSYPQRNTEAFF

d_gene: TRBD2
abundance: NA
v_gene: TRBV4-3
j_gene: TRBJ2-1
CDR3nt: TGCGCCAGCAGCCCCTTTTTGGGCGGGGGGGCAGGTAATGAGCAGTTCTTC
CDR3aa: CASSPFLGGGAGNEQFF

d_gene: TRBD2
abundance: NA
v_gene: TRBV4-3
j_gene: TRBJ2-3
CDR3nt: TGCGCCAGCAGCCAAGATCTAGCGGGGGGCCAGGCGGATACGCAGTATTTT
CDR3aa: CASSQDLAGGQADTQYF

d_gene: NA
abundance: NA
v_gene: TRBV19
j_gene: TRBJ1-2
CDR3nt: TGTGCCAGTAGTCCCCTTCGCGTCAATATAGGCGGCTACACCTTC
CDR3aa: CASSPLRVNIGGYTF

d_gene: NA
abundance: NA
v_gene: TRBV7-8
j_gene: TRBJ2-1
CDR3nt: TGTGCCAGCAGCATACAGGGCCCCAATGAGCAGTTCTTC
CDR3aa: CASSIQGPNEQFF

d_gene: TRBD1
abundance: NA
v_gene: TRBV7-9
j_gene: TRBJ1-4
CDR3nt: TGTGCCAGCAGCGGGACAGGGTTTGAAAAACTGTTTTTT
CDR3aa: CASSGTGFEKLFF

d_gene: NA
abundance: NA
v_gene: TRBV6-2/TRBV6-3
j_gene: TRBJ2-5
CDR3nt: TGTGCCAGCTATAAGCGGGCTAGAGAGGAGACCCAGTACTTC
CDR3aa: CASYKRAREETQYF

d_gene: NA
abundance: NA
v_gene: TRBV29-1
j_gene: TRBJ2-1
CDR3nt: TGCAGCGTTGAATCCTTCCGATACAATGAGCAGTTCTTC
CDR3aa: CSVESFRYNEQFF

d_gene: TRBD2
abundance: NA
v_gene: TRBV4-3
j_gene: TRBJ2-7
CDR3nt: TGCGCCAGCAGCCCCGGACTAGTCTCCTACGAGCAGTACTTC
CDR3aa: CASSPGLVSYEQYF

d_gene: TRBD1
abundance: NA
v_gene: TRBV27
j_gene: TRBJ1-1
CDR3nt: TGTGCCAGCAGTTTATCTCCAGGGGGCACTGAAGCTTTCTTT
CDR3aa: CASSLSPGGTEAFF

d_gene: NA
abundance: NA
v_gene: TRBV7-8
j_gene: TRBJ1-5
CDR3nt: TGTGCCAGCAGCTCCATCAAGGTGGGCAATCAGCCCCAGCATTTT
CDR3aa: CASSSIKVGNQPQHF

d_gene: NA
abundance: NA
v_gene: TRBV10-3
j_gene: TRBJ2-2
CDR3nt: TGTGCCATCTCCCAGGGGACCGGGGAGCTGTTTTTT
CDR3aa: CAISQGTGELFF

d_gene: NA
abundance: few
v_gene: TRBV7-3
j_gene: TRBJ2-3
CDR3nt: TGTGCCAGCAGCGCTGACCCCGGGGGGCAGACGCAGTATTTT
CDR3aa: CASSADPGGQTQYF

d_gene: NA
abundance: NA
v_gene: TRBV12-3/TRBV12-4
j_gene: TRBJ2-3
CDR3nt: TGTGCCAGCAGTTTGGGGGAAGTCGGTACGCAGTATTTT
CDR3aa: CASSLGEVGTQYF

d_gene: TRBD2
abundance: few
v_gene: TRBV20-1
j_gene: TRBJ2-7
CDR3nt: TGCAGTGCTAGAGCGAGCGGGGGGGATACCCCGTACGAGCAGTACTTC
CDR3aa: CSARASGGDTPYEQYF

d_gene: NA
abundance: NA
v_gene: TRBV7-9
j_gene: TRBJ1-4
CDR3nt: TGTGCCAGCAGCTTAGAGACGCAAGGACGTGAAAAACTGTTTTTT
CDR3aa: CASSLETQGREKLFF

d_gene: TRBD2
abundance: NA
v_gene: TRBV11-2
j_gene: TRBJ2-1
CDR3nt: TGTGCCAGCAGGCCCCTGACTAGCGGGGACTATGAGCAGTTCTTC
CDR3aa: CASRPLTSGDYEQFF

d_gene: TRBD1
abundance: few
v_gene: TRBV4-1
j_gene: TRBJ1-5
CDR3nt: TGCGCCAGCAGCCACAATACAGGGGACGGTCAGCCCCAGCATTTT
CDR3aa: CASSHNTGDGQPQHF

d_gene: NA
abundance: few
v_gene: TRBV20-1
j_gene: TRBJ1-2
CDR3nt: TGCAGTGCTAGAGACAGGGACTATGGCTACACCTTC
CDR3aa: CSARDRDYGYTF

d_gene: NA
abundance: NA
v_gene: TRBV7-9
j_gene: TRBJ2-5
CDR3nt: TGTGCCAGCAGCACGGACAGCAAAGAGACCCAGTACTTC
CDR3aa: CASSTDSKETQYF

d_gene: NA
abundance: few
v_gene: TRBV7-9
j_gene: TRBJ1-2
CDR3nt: TGTGCCAGCAGCGATTTAACAGGACCCAACTATGGCTACACCTTC
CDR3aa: CASSDLTGPNYGYTF

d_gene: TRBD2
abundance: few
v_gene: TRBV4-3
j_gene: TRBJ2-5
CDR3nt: TGCGCCAGCAGCCAAGGGCTTGGGCTAGCGGGGGGGTCGGTAGAGACCCAGTACTTC
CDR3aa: CASSQGLGLAGGSVETQYF

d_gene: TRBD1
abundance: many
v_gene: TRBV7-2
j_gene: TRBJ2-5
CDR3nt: TGTGCCAGCTCAGGGGGACAGCAAGAGACCCAGTACTTC
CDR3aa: CASSGGQQETQYF

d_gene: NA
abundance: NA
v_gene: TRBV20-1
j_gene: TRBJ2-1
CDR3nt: TGCAGTGCTAGCAAAGGGGCGTTAGCCTACAATGAGCAGTTCTTC
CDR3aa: CSASKGALAYNEQFF

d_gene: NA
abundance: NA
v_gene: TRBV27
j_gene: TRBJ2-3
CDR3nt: TGTGCCAGCAGTCCAGGACAGCGTGTCACAGATACGCAGTATTTT
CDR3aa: CASSPGQRVTDTQYF

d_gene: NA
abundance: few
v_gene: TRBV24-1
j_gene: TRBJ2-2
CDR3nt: TGTGCCACCAGTGGGATCCCCGGCACCGGGGAGCTGTTTTTT
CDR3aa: CATSGIPGTGELFF

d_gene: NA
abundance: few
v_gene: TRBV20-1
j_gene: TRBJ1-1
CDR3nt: TGCAGTGCTAGAGCAGGGGCCACGAACACTGAAGCTTTCTTT
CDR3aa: CSARAGATNTEAFF

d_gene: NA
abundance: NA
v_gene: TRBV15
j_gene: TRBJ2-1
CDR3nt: TGTGCCACCAGCAGAGATGAAGTAGTTAGGGGAATCGGTGACCCCGAGCAGTTCTTC
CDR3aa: CATSRDEVVRGIGDPEQFF

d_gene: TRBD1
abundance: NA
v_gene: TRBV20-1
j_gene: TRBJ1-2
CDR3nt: TGCAGTGCTCCAGGGGGCGGCTATGGCTACACCTTC
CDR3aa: CSAPGGGYGYTF

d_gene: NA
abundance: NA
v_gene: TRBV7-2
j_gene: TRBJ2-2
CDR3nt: TGTGCCAGCAGCTCCCGACCCTGGGACACCGGGGAGCTGTTTTTT
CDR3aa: CASSSRPWDTGELFF

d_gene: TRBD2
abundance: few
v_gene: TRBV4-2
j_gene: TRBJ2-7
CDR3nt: TGTGCCAGCAGCCAAGGAACTAGCGGGGGCTACGAGCAGTACTTC
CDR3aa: CASSQGTSGGYEQYF

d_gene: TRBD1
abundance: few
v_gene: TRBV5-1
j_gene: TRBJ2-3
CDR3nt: TGCGCCAGCAGCAAAACAGGGGGAGGAATGACAGATACGCAGTATTTT
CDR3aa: CASSKTGGGMTDTQYF

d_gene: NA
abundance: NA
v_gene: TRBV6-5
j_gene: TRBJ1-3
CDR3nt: TGTGCCAGCAGTTACTCGTTGCTCCGAAGCACCATATATTTT
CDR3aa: CASSYSLLRSTIYF

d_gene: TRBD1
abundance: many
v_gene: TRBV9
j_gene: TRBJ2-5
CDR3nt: TGTGCCAGCAGCGTTGGGACAGGCCAAGAGACCCAGTACTTC
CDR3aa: CASSVGTGQETQYF

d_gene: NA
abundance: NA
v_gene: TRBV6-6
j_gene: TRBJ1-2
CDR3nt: TGTGCCAGCAGTTACCCCTCTAGGGGAGGAAGCTATGGCTACACCTTC
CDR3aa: CASSYPSRGGSYGYTF

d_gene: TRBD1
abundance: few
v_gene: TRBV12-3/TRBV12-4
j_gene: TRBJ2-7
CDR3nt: TGTGCCAGCAGTTTATGGGACAGGGTCTACGAGCAGTACTTC
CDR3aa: CASSLWDRVYEQYF

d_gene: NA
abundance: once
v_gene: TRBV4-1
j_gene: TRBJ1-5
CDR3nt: TGCGCCAGCAGCCAAGAGGTGGGGACCTATAGCAATCAGCCCCAGCATTTT
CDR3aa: CASSQEVGTYSNQPQHF

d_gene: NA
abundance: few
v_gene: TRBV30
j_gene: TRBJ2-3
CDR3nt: TGTGCCTGGAGTCGTGGTACCACAGATACGCAGTATTTT
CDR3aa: CAWSRGTTDTQYF